This note documents a single TCR beta chain sequence. Germline-derived CDR1 and CDR2 are SQVTM and ANQGSEA. The CDR3 is made up of 12 amino acids. V gave up 6 bases and J gave up 1 base, with 9 bases separating them. These data are taken from a study of blood T cells in healthy people across ages. It was with a sample-barcoded 5' primer and a J-beta primer mix that a second PCR of roughly 6 to 12 cycles was run. TCRdb analysed the 5' RACE reads with MiXCR anew, one entry per CDR3 protein. The table includes about 640,000 distinct CDR3 sequences, about 53% detected once. The people who gave samples were healthy Caucasians from Russia, aged roughly 6 to 100.

The sequencing sample was made of blood. The sequence was collected from a man in his 60s in good health. J is TRBJ1-1 and V is TRBV29-1; D gene ambiguous. The CDR3 DNA sequence: TGCAGCGTGATAGAGGGGAACACTGAAGCTTTCTTT. Amino acids: CSVIEGNTEAFF.